The T cell receptor beta chain under discussion was sequenced for a study of shared clonotypes between healthy human individuals. Turning to the study itself: Researchers assigned three CD4 naive, three CD4 memory, two CD8 naive and one CD8 memory plate to each donor. Points from the study as a whole: A reduction in generation probabilities was seen for non-shared clonotypes relative to those shared by all four donors.

The naive CD8 subset, CD45RO-negative cells positively selected for CCR7, excluded terminally differentiated effector memory CD45RA+ cells. Healthy HIV-negative adults without recent acute infections or vaccinations served as donors. The CDR3 runs 12 residues. Trimming cost V 7 bases and J 8 bases, with 11 bases left between them. Germline lookup yields CDR1 LNHDA and CDR2 SQIVND (reference sequence). As for this clone: The antigen is undetermined. This same CDR3 is encoded by further DNA sequences in the sample.

Execution of the assay was at deep level. The assay was immunoSEQ multiplex PCR, and TCRdb's table has in-frame clones only and misses some. This sample has 1.5 million to 2.5 million clones, with about 95% found just once. The specimen sequenced was naive CD8+ T cells sorted from blood. The chain recombines TRBV19 with TRBJ2-2, with D hard to call. The clonotype originates from a man younger than 35 in good health. The CDR3, as DNA: TGTGCCAGTACCCCCGGGTCTGGGGAGCTGTTTTTT. Residues: CASTPGSGELFF.